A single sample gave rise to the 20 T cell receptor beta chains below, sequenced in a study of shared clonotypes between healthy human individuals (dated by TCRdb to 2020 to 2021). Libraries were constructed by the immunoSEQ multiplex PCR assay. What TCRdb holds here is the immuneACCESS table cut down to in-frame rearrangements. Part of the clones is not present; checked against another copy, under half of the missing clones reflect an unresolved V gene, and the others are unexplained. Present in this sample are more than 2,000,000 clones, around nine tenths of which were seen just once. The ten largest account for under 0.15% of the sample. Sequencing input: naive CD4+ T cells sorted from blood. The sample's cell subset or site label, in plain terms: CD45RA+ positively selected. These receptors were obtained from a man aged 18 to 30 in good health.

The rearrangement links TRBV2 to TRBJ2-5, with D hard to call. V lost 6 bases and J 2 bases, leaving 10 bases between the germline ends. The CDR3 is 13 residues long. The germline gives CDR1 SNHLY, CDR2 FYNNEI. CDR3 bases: TGTGCCAGCAGGGGTGACTGGCAAGAGACCCAGTACTTC. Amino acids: CASRGDWQETQYF.

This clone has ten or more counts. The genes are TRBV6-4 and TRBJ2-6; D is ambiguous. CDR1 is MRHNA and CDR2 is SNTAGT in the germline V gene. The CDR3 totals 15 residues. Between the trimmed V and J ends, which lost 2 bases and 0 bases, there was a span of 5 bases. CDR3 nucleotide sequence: TGTGCCAGCAGTGACACGAGCTCTGGGGCCAACGTCCTGACTTTC. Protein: CASSDTSSGANVLTF.

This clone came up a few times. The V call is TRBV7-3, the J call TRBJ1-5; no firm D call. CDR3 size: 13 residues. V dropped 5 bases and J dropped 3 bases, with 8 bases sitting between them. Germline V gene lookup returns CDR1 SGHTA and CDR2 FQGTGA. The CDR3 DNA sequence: TGTGCCAGCAGCGCCGGGTTCAATCAGCCCCAGCATTTT. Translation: CASSAGFNQPQHF.

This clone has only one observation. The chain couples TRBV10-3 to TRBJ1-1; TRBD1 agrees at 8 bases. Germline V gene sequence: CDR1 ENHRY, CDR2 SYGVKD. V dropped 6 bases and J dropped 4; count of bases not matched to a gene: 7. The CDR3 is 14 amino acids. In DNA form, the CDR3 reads TGTGCCATCAGGGGACAGGCCGGGGCCACTGAAGCTTTCTTT. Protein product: CAIRGQAGATEAFF.

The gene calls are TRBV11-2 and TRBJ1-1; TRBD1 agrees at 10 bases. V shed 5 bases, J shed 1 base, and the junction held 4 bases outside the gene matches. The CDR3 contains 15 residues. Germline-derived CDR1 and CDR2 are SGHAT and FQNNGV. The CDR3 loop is CASSQTGGKNTEAFF. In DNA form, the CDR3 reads TGTGCCAGCAGCCAGACAGGGGGCAAGAACACTGAAGCTTTCTTT. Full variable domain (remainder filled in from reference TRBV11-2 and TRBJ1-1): EAGVAQSPRYKIIEKRQSVAFWCNPISGHATLYWYQQILGQGPKLLIQFQNNGVVDDSQLPKDRFSAERLKGVDSTLKIQPAKLEDSAVYLCASSQTGGKNTEAFFGQGTRLTVV.

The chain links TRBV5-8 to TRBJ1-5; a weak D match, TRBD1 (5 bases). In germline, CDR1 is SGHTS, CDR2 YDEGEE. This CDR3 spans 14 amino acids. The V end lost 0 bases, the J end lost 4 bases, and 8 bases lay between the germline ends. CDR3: CASSLEGVNQPQHF. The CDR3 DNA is TGTGCCAGCAGCTTGGAAGGGGTGAATCAGCCCCAGCATTTT. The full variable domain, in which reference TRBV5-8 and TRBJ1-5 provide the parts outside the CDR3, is EAGVTQSPTHLIKTRGQQATLRCSPISGHTSVYWYQQALGLGLQFLLWYDEGEERNRGNFPPRFSGRQFPNYSSELNVNALELEDSALYLCASSLEGVNQPQHFGDGTRLSIL.

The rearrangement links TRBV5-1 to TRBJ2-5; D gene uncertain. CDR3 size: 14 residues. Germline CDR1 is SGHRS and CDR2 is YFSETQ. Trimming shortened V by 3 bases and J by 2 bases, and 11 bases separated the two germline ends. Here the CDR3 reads CASSWADPQETQYF. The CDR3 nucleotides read TGCGCCAGCAGCTGGGCGGATCCTCAAGAGACCCAGTACTTC.

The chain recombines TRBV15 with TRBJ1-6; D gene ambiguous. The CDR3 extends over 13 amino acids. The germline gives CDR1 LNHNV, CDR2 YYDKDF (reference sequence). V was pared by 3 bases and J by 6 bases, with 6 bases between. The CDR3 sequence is CATSSEFNSPLHF. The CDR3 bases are TGTGCCACCAGCAGTGAATTTAATTCACCCCTCCACTTT.

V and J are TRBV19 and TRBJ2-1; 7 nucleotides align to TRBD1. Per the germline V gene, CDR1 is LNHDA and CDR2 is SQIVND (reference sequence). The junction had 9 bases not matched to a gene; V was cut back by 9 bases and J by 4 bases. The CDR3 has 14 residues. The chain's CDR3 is CASTSGTAYNEQFF. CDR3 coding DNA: TGTGCCAGCACTTCCGGGACAGCATACAATGAGCAGTTCTTC. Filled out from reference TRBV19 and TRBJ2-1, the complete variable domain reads DGGITQSPKYLFRKEGQNVTLSCEQNLNHDAMYWYRQDPGQGLRLIYYSQIVNDFQKGDIAEGYSVSREKKESFPLTVTSAQKNPTAFYLCASTSGTAYNEQFFGPGTRLTVL.

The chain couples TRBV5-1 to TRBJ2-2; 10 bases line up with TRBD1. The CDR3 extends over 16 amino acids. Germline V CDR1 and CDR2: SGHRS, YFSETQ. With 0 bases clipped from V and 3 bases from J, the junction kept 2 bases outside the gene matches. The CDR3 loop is CASSLVDRGHTGELFF. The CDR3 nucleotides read TGCGCCAGCAGCTTGGTTGACAGGGGGCACACCGGGGAGCTGTTTTTT. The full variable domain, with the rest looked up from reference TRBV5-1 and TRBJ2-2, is KAGVTQTPRYLIKTRGQQVTLSCSPISGHRSVSWYQQTPGQGLQFLFEYFSETQRNKGNFPGRFSGRQFSNSRSEMNVSTLELGDSALYLCASSLVDRGHTGELFFGEGSRLTVL.

For the CDR3, the DNA is TGTGCCAGCAGCCCGGAGGGACTAGCGGGACGTACCACCGGGGAGCTGTTTTTT. Its translation: CASSPEGLAGRTTGELFF. The genes are TRBV5-4 and TRBJ2-2; 13 nucleotides agree with TRBD2. CDR3 length: 18 amino acids. With 4 bases clipped from V and 4 bases from J, the junction kept 10 bases outside the gene matches. Looked up from germline, CDR1 is SGHNT and CDR2 is YYREEE (reference sequence). Together with reference TRBV5-4 and TRBJ2-2, the CDR3 gives the full variable domain: ETGVTQSPTHLIKTRGQQVTLRCSSQSGHNTVSWYQQALGQGPQFIFQYYREEENGRGNFPPRFSGLQFPNYSSELNVNALELDDSALYLCASSPEGLAGRTTGELFFGEGSRLTVL.

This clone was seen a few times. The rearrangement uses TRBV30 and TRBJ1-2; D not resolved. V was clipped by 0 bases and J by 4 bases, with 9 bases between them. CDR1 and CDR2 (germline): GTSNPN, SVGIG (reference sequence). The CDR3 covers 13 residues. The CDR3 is CAWSVVPLYGYTF. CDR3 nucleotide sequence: TGTGCCTGGAGTGTAGTTCCCCTCTATGGCTACACCTTC.

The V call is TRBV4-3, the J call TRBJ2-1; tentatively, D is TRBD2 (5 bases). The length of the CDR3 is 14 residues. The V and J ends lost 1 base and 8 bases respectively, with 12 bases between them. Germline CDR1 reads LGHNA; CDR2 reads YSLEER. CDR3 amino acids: CASSQGEYFDEQFF. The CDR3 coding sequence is TGCGCCAGCAGCCAAGGGGAGTATTTCGATGAGCAGTTCTTC.

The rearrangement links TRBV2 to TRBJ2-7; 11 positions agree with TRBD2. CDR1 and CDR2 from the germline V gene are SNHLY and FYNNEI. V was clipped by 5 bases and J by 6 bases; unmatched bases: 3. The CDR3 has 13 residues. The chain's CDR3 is CASSPGLAAEQYF. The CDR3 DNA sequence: TGTGCCAGCAGTCCGGGACTAGCGGCCGAGCAGTACTTC.

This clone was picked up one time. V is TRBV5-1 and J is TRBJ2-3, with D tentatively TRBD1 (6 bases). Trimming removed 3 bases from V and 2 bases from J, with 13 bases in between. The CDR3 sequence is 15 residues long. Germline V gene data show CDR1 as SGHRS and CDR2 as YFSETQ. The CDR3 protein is CASSSTRGFTDTQYF. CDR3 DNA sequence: TGCGCCAGCAGCTCAACCAGGGGTTTCACAGATACGCAGTATTTT.

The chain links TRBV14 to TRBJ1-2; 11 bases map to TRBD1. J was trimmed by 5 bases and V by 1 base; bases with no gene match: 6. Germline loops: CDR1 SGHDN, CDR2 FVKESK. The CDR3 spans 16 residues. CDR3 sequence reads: CASSQAWTGGRYGYTF. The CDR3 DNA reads TGTGCCAGCAGCCAAGCCTGGACAGGGGGCAGATATGGCTACACCTTC.

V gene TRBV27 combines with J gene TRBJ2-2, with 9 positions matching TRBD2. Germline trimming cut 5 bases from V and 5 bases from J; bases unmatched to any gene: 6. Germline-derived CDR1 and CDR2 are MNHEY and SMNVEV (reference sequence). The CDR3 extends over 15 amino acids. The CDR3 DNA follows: TGTGCCAGCAGTATTAGCGGGAGAAGAACCGGGGAGCTGTTTTTT. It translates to CASSISGRRTGELFF.

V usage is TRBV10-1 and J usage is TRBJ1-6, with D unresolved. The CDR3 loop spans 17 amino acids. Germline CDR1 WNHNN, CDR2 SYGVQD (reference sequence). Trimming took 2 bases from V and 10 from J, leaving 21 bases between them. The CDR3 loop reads CASSEGRLGRKHSPLHF. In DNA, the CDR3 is TGCGCCAGCAGTGAGGGCCGCCTCGGACGGAAACACTCACCCCTCCACTTT.

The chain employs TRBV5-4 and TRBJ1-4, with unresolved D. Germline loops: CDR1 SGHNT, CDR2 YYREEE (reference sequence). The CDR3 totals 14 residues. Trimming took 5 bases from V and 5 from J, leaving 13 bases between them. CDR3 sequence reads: CASRVWGANEKLFF. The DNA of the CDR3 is TGTGCCAGCAGGGTGTGGGGTGCGAATGAAAAACTGTTTTTT.

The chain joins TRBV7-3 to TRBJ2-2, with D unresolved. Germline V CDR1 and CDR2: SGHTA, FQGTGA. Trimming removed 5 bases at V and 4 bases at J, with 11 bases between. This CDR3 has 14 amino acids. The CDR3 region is CASSPKEATGELFF. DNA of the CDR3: TGTGCCAGCAGCCCGAAAGAAGCCACCGGGGAGCTGTTTTTT. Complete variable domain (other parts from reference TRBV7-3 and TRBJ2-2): GAGVSQTPSNKVTEKGKYVELRCDPISGHTALYWYRQSLGQGPEFLIYFQGTGAADDSGLPNDRFFAVRPEGSVSTLKIQRTERGDSAVYLCASSPKEATGELFFGEGSRLTVL.